This TCR beta chain came from a study of T cell responses to AZD1222 COVID-19 vaccine (dated by TCRdb to the early 2020s). For context, the study as a whole: TCR sequencing was performed for about 250 trial participants, of whom approximately 200 were given two doses of AZD1222 and around 25 were given two doses of MenACWY control vaccine. Trial participants were enrolled by age into 18-55, 56-69 and 70-plus year subgroups, with roughly 160, 29 and 62 TCR-sequenced participants respectively. What the authors observed across the whole study: Because no day 14 peak-response samples were available, repertoires were characterized only after the peak T cell response. The vaccine-associated CD4 TCRs covered the entire spike protein, and the dominant responses fell in regions 160-218 and 743-854. Conclusions about previously exposed vaccinees were limited because only a handful of AZD1222 recipients were SARS-CoV-2 seropositive at baseline. In the small 56-69-year group, the increase in depth fell short of significance, most likely because of low power. After two AZD1222 doses, spike-specific TCR breadth and depth were significantly higher than at day 0 and than in MenACWY recipients. Participants were mostly white British, with more females than males. The authors suggested clonal diversity may have been underestimated. Reportedly, almost half of the unique spike-specific TCRs recognized epitopes lying outside the regions that are mutated in the B.1.351 and B.1.1.7 variants.

Turning to this clone: It lacks a known antigen. No base quality values were provided; no much bigger clone lies one nucleotide off.

The CDR3 regions of human TCRbeta chains were analyzed by immunosequencing. For the original study's pipeline: TCRs in the repertoires were matched against a reference library of SARS-CoV-2-specific TCRs that had been generated with the MIRA antigen-specificity platform. Breadth was defined as the fraction of unique TCRs that were SARS-CoV-2-associated. Depth was defined as the fraction of total T cells that were SARS-CoV-2-associated. Using the MIRA data, each spike-specific TCR was mapped to the spike region that the TCR reacts to and placed in a CD4 or CD8 class. Log10-transformed breadth and depth values were compared by one-way ANOVA with Sidak's multiple comparisons tests. The table was pulled from immuneACCESS by TCRdb, which kept in-frame rearrangements only. Such tables lose some clones; where checked, under half of the loss comes from unresolved V genes, and the rest has no known cause. For V, J and clone size, that table is used; D and trimming come from the DNA. The sample table contains about 150,000 clones; only one count was recorded for roughly 90% of them. The ten largest clones capture 3.3% of the sample.

The intended sense of this specimen's time point label: about 28 days (+/-7) after the second vaccine dose. AZD1222 recipients with second doses at about 4 weeks or about 12 weeks were pooled, because spike-specific TCR depth and breadth did not differ between schedules. Vaccinee samples came from UK trials COV001 and COV002, including a single-blind randomized controlled phase 2/3 trial of AZD1222 (ChAdOx1 nCoV-19) in healthy adults. For TCRbeta chain sequencing, PBMC samples were collected from trial participants at day 0 and at day 28 after the second dose. The germline V gene sets CDR1 to SGHAT and CDR2 to FQNNGV. The CDR3 measures 13 amino acids from cysteine to phenylalanine. Kept here is only the CDR3 DNA, which spans 39 bases and is read in frame from base 1. Compared with germline, V lacks 5 bases and J lacks 9 bases; bases without a gene match: 6.

The rearrangement joined TRBV11-2 to TRBJ2-1; 8 bases in the middle match TRBD2. This TCR was sampled from an adult who received the AZD1222 COVID-19 vaccine. This material consisted of peripheral blood, taken 28 days after the second AZD1222 dose. The DNA is as follows: TGTGCCAGCAGCGAATCCCTAGCGGGTGAGCAGTTCTTC. Its protein product is CASSESLAGEQFF.